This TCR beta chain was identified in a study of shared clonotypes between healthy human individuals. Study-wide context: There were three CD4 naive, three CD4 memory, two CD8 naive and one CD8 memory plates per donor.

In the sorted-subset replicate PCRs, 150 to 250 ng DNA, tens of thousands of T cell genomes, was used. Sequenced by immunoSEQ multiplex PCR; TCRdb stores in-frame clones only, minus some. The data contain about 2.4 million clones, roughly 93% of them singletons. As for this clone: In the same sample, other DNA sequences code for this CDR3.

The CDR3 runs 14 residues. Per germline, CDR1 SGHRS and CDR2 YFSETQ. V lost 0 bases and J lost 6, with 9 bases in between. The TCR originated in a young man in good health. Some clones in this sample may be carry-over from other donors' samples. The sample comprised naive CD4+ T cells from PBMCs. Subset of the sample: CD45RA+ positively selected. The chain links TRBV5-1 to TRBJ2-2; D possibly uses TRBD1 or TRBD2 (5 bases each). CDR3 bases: TGCGCCAGCAGCTTGGCCGGGACCCCCGGGGAGCTGTTTTTT. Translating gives CASSLAGTPGELFF. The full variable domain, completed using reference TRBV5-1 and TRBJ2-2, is KAGVTQTPRYLIKTRGQQVTLSCSPISGHRSVSWYQQTPGQGLQFLFEYFSETQRNKGNFPGRFSGRQFSNSRSEMNVSTLELGDSALYLCASSLAGTPGELFFGEGSRLTVL.